The present T cell receptor (beta chain) was sequenced within a study of glioma-infiltrating T cells after dendritic cell vaccination (dated by TCRdb to about 2016). About the full investigation: The cohort included approximately 15 glioblastoma patients drawn from Phase I and II dendritic cell vaccination trials, of whom 9 were newly diagnosed and 6 had recurrent disease. Three intradermal dendritic cell vaccine injections were administered to patients at biweekly intervals in the arm below the axilla. Tumor-infiltrating lymphocyte content was quantified and tumor and blood repertoires were compared in dendritic cell-vaccinated glioblastoma patients by deep sequencing of TCR beta CDR3 regions. The vaccine consisted of monocyte-derived dendritic cells cultured roughly 7 days with IL-4 and GM-CSF, then pulsed overnight with autologous tumor lysate. TCR sequencing metrics, including TIL content and tumor-blood repertoire overlap, were correlated with survival after dendritic cell vaccination. Between about 2003 and 2012, patients were given autologous tumor lysate-pulsed dendritic cell vaccination.

To be selected, patients needed enough residual fresh-frozen tumor tissue and more than two years of available survival data. An isocitrate dehydrogenase mutation was not carried by any of the glioblastoma patients, although molecular status was otherwise variable. PBMC were collected before vaccination, two weeks after the third vaccination, and at tumor progression when it occurred. The Qiagen DNeasy Blood extraction Kit was used to extract genomic DNA. The CDR3 goes from the cysteine to the phenylalanine over 14 residues. Solely the CDR3 DNA is kept, with 42 bases framed from the first base. Compared with germline, V lacks 6 bases and J lacks 6 bases; bases without a gene match: 7. CDR1 and CDR2 were assigned from the germline V gene as SNHLY and FYNNEI. As regards this clone: What antigen it recognizes has not been identified. No clone much larger than this one lies a single base away; base qualities are absent.

TCRB CDR3 regions were amplified from 1.5 to 2.5 ug genomic DNA, or all available DNA if less, using the immunoSEQ assay. For multiplex PCR, 60 forward primers for TCR V beta segments and 13 reverse primers for J beta segments were used. Synthetic control templates were spiked into each sample at limiting dilution to estimate reads per starting template. The Illumina HiSeq System generated sequencing reads of 87 bp. From the authors' description of their analysis: PCR and sequencing errors were removed by a nearest neighbor algorithm that merged closely related sequences. TCR overlap was measured as the percentage of unique tumor TCR beta sequences that were also present in the peripheral blood of the same patient. The table was pulled from immuneACCESS by TCRdb, which kept in-frame rearrangements only. Such tables lose some clones; where checked, under half of the loss comes from unresolved V genes, and the rest has no known cause. For V, J and clone size, that table is used; D and trimming come from the DNA. The sample data list about 82,000 clones, and around 90% of these were observed just once. Together, the top ten hold approximately 3.2% of the sample.

Overall study outcomes, separate from this receptor: TCR clonality showed no direct relationship with survival, which suggests that a diverse polyclonal response may be important. The three-group TCR overlap response model was characterized as speculative, and prospective validation of the model was stated to be required. After dendritic cell vaccination, a higher estimated pretreatment TIL content predicted longer time to progression and longer overall survival. The cohort was small and heterogeneous, with few patients having full blood and tumor sets and even fewer initial-recurrent tumor pairs.

The TCR comes from a human donor with glioblastoma. The chain uses TRBV2 and TRBJ1-5; 8 bases in the middle match TRBD1. The sample consisted of blood, taken before dendritic cell vaccination. The CDR3 is CASSADRDVQPQHF. The nucleotides read TGTGCCAGCAGCGCGGACAGGGATGTTCAGCCCCAGCATTTT.